This T cell receptor beta chain originates from a study of OX40 agonist ivuxolimab in advanced cancers. Turning to the study itself: Each patient was given ivuxolimab into a vein every 2 weeks, at 0.01 to 10 mg/kg. From roughly 20 to 90 years was the age range, with a mean of about 56 years, and nearly 85% were male.

Sequencing was performed with immunoSEQ multiplex PCR; in TCRdb, only in-frame clones are kept and a portion is missing. The top ten hold roughly an eighth of the sample, which has roughly 15,000 clones, roughly 75% seen once. V dropped 5 bases and J dropped 8; count of bases not matched to a gene: 7. The CDR3 has 14 residues. Germline CDR1 and CDR2: MNHEY and SMNVEV (reference sequence). Here the sequenced sample was CD4+ or CD8+ T cells sorted from blood, taken in a trial of the OX40 agonist ivuxolimab. The TCR comes from an adult with an advanced solid tumor such as melanoma, head and neck, liver or kidney cancer. V is TRBV27 and J is TRBJ2-1, with 9 nucleotides matching TRBD2. The CDR3 sequence is CASSPRLAVDEQFF. The CDR3 nucleotides read TGTGCCAGCAGTCCCAGACTAGCGGTCGATGAGCAGTTCTTC.